Detailed here is one TCR beta chain. The second PCR ran about 6 to 11 cycles with a sample-barcoded 5' primer and J-beta primers. Every single cDNA molecule received a tag from a template-switch adaptor with 12 random nucleotides. No fewer than 2.5 million CDR3-containing paired-end reads came from each sample. Each CDR3 protein is one row after TCRdb ran MiXCR on the 5' RACE reads. The top ten clones hold around 4% of a sample with about 1.5 million distinct CDR3 sequences, 35% to 45% of them seen once. The sample belongs to a study of blood T cells in healthy people across ages. The specimen was blood. The clonotype originates from a woman between 18 and 30 years old in good health.

Here the CDR3 reads CASSSLTRDTGNYGYTF. The CDR3 DNA reads as TGTGCCAGCAGTTCGCTCACCCGGGACACGGGCAACTATGGCTACACCTTC. This sequence joins TRBV27 and TRBJ1-2; D is perhaps TRBD1 (6 bases). The CDR3 spans 17 residues. Germline V gene data show CDR1 as MNHEY and CDR2 as SMNVEV (reference sequence). The V end lost 4 bases, the J end lost 2 bases, and 20 bases lay between the germline ends.